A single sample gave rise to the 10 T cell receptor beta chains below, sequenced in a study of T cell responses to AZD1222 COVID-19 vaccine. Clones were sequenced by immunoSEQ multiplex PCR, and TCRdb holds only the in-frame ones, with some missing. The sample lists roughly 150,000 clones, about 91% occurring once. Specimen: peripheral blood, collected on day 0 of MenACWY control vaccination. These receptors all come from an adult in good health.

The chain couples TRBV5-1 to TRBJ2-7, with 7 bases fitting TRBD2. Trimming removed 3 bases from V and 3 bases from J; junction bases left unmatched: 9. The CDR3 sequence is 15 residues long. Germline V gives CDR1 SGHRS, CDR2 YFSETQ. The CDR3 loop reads CASSYRGGTYYEQYF. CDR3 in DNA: TGCGCCAGCAGCTATCGCGGGGGTACTTACTACGAGCAGTACTTC.

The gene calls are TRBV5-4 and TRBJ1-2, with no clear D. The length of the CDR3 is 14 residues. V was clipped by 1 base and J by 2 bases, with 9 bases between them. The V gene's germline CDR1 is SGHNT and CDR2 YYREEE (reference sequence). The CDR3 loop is CASSLRGENYGYTF. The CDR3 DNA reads TGTGCCAGCAGCTTGAGAGGAGAAAACTATGGCTACACCTTC. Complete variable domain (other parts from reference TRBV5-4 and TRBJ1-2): ETGVTQSPTHLIKTRGQQVTLRCSSQSGHNTVSWYQQALGQGPQFIFQYYREEENGRGNFPPRFSGLQFPNYSSELNVNALELDDSALYLCASSLRGENYGYTFGSGTRLTVV.

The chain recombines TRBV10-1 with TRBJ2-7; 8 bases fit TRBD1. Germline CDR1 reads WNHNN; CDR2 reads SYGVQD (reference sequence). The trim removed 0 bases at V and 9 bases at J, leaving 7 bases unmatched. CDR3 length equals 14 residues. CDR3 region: CASSESGQGRGQYF. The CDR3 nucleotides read TGCGCCAGCAGTGAGTCAGGACAGGGAAGGGGGCAGTACTTC.

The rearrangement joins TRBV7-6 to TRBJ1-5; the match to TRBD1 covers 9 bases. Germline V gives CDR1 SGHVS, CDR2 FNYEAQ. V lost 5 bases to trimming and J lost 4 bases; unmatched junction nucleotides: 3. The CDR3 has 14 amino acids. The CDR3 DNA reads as TGTGCCAGCAGCGGGGGACAGGGTAATCAGCCCCAGCATTTT. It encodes CASSGGQGNQPQHF.

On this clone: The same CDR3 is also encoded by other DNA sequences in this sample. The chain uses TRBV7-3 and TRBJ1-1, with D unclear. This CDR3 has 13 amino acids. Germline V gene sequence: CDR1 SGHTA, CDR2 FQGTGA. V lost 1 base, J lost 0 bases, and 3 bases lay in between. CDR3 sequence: CASSLIVNTEAFF. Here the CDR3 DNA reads TGTGCCAGCAGCTTAATCGTGAACACTGAAGCTTTCTTT.

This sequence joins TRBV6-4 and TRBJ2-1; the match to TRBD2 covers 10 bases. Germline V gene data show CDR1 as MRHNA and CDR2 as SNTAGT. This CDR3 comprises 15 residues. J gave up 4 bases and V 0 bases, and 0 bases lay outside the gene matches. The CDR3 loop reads CASSDSSGRYNEQFF. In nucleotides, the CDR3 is TGTGCCAGCAGTGACTCTAGCGGGAGGTACAATGAGCAGTTCTTC.

CDR3 DNA: TGTGCCAGCAGGGGTGAACTAGACAGGGGTAGCTCCTATAATTCACCCCTCCACTTT. It translates to CASRGELDRGSSYNSPLHF. V gene TRBV6-4 combines with J gene TRBJ1-6; 8 nucleotides match TRBD1. Trimming took 6 bases from V and 0 from J; bases not matched to a gene: 13. The CDR3 totals 19 residues. Germline V gene sequence: CDR1 MRHNA, CDR2 SNTAGT.

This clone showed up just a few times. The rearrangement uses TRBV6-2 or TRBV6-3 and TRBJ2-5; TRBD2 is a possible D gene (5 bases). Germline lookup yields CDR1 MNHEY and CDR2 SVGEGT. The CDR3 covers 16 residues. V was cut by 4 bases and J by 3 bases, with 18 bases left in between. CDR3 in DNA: TGTGCCAGCAGTTCGTCCGGACGGGAAGAAAAAGAGACCCAGTACTTC. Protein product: CASSSSGREEKETQYF.

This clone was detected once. CDR3 loop: CATSDTRPSGGTGELFF. DNA for the CDR3: TGTGCCACCAGTGACACCAGGCCTAGCGGGGGGACAGGGGAGCTGTTTTTT. This chain uses TRBV24-1 with TRBJ2-2; 11 bases agree with TRBD2. The CDR3 has 17 residues. Germline CDR1 reads KGHDR; CDR2 reads SFDVKD. The V and J ends lost 4 bases and 8 bases, in that order; junction bases with no gene match: 11.

In DNA, the CDR3 is TGCGCCAGCAGCTCCCCGGACGGAGTGGGTCTCGGGGAGCTGTTTTTT. Its translation: CASSSPDGVGLGELFF. V usage is TRBV5-1 and J usage is TRBJ2-2; no clear D. CDR1 is SGHRS and CDR2 is YFSETQ in the germline V gene. Trimming stripped 3 bases from V and 7 bases from J, with 19 bases between. This CDR3 has 16 residues.